This T cell receptor (beta chain) was found in a study of shared clonotypes between healthy human individuals. General observations from the study: Some clonotypes were shared by all four sorted-subset donors, while others were not shared. The non-shared ones had lower generation probabilities than the shared ones.

Generated by immunoSEQ multiplex PCR, the TCRdb table keeps only in-frame clones and is missing some. This table holds approximately 740,000 clones, about 74% found once. In the case of this clone: Antigen specificity is unknown.

This CDR3 has 12 residues. V lost 5 bases, J lost 8 bases, and 12 bases lay in between. Germline V gene data show CDR1 as MDHEN and CDR2 as SYDVKM. This TCR was sampled from a woman younger than 45 in good health. This chain connects TRBV28 to TRBJ1-2; no firm D call. The source material was memory CD4+ T cells sorted from blood. Stated subset: CD45RA-negative fraction. The CDR3 sequence: CASSPSFGGYTF. For the CDR3, the DNA is TGTGCCAGCAGTCCCTCTTTTGGGGGCTACACCTTC.